A selection of T cell receptor beta chains follows, all from one sample in a study of blood T cell repertoires in COVID-19. The assay was immunoSEQ multiplex PCR, and TCRdb's table has in-frame clones only and misses some. The data show 180,000 or so clones, 82% seen once. Sample: peripheral blood. These receptor sequences come from a woman between 65 and 79 years old with acute or convalescent COVID-19. CDR3s include the opening cysteine and the closing phenylalanine or tryptophan. D genes are given only for firm matches. Size tells how often a clone was seen (once, few, many) or the class of an expanded clone, and some rows leave it out.

clone size,D gene,V gene,J gene,CDR3 protein,CDR3 DNA
-,-,TRBV12-3/TRBV12-4,TRBJ1-1,CASKPGDTEAFF,TGTGCCAGCAAACCAGGGGACACTGAAGCTTTCTTT
few,-,TRBV28,TRBJ1-2,CASSGLGGYTF,TGTGCCAGCAGTGGCCTCGGGGGCTACACCTTC
-,TRBD2,TRBV10-3,TRBJ2-2,CAISFTSGTEAGELFF,TGTGCCATCAGTTTTACTAGCGGGACGGAGGCCGGGGAGCTGTTTTTT
-,-,TRBV28,TRBJ2-1,CASSPRQVYNEQFF,TGTGCCAGCAGCCCCCGACAGGTATACAATGAGCAGTTCTTC
-,TRBD1,TRBV19,TRBJ1-5,CASSINPTGHQPQHF,TGTGCCAGTAGTATCAACCCGACAGGGCATCAGCCCCAGCATTTT
-,-,TRBV19,TRBJ2-5,CASSIVNREETQYF,TGTGCCAGTAGTATCGTTAACAGGGAAGAAACCCAGTACTTC
-,TRBD1,TRBV4-1,TRBJ2-5,CASSHSPGGQGQETQYF,TGCGCCAGCAGCCACTCACCGGGCGGACAGGGCCAAGAGACCCAGTACTTC
once,TRBD2,TRBV11-2,TRBJ2-5,CASSLWTSGGARETQYF,TGTGCCAGCAGCTTATGGACTAGCGGGGGGGCCAGGGAGACCCAGTACTTC
-,TRBD1,TRBV6-2/TRBV6-3,TRBJ2-5,CASSDGTEIQETQYF,TGTGCCAGCAGTGACGGGACAGAGATACAAGAGACCCAGTACTTC
once,TRBD1,TRBV7-9,TRBJ1-2,CASSHDRVVNYGYTF,TGTGCCAGCAGCCACGACAGGGTGGTTAACTATGGCTACACCTTC
-,TRBD1,TRBV9,TRBJ2-7,CASSASGQQRQYF,TGTGCCAGCAGCGCCTCGGGACAGCAGAGGCAGTACTTC
-,TRBD1,TRBV10-1,TRBJ1-1,CASSGDRARPSPNTEAFF,TGCGCCAGCAGTGGGGACAGGGCCCGCCCCTCTCCGAACACTGAAGCTTTCTTT
few,-,TRBV4-3,TRBJ2-1,CASSQRSKTGEQFF,TGCGCCAGCAGCCAGCGATCCAAAACGGGGGAGCAGTTCTTC
-,-,TRBV4-2,TRBJ2-5,CASSQDAGKTQYF,TGTGCCAGCAGCCAAGATGCGGGAAAGACCCAGTACTTC
-,-,TRBV30,TRBJ1-3,CAWKADGISGNTIYF,TGTGCCTGGAAAGCGGACGGAATCTCTGGAAACACCATATATTTT
few,-,TRBV6-6,TRBJ2-7,CASSYSDTYEQYF,TGTGCCAGCAGTTACTCTGACACTTACGAGCAGTACTTC
-,TRBD1,TRBV24-1,TRBJ1-1,CATSDLGTDKAFF,TGTGCCACCAGTGATCTCGGGACAGATAAAGCTTTCTTT
once,-,TRBV28,TRBJ1-5,CASSSGHIQPQHF,TGTGCCAGCAGTTCGGGACATATCCAGCCCCAGCATTTT
-,-,TRBV6-1,TRBJ2-1,CASSESGKHNEQFF,TGTGCCAGCAGTGAATCAGGGAAGCACAATGAGCAGTTCTTC
-,-,TRBV2,TRBJ2-7,CASSPGTYYEQYF,TGTGCCAGCAGCCCCGGGACTTACTACGAGCAGTACTTC
-,TRBD1,TRBV29-1,TRBJ2-5,CSTSRAGGETQYF,TGCAGCACGAGTCGCGCAGGGGGAGAGACCCAGTACTTC
-,-,TRBV7-2,TRBJ2-1,CASSLAQSEQFF,TGTGCCAGCAGCTTAGCACAGTCTGAGCAGTTCTTC
-,TRBD1,TRBV19,TRBJ2-2,CASSSQQGAGELFF,TGTGCCAGTAGTAGTCAACAGGGGGCCGGGGAGCTGTTTTTT
-,-,TRBV2,TRBJ2-1,CASSEETEQFF,TGTGCCAGCAGTGAAGAAACAGAGCAGTTCTTC
-,-,TRBV4-3,TRBJ2-7,CASSASAGPYEQYF,TGCGCCAGCAGCGCTTCTGCGGGACCCTACGAGCAGTACTTC
-,-,TRBV29-1,TRBJ1-2,CSAPADTRYGYTF,TGCAGCGCGCCCGCCGACACGAGATATGGCTACACCTTC
-,-,TRBV30,TRBJ1-1,CAWSWMRQVHDTEAFF,TGTGCCTGGAGTTGGATGCGACAGGTCCACGACACTGAAGCTTTCTTT